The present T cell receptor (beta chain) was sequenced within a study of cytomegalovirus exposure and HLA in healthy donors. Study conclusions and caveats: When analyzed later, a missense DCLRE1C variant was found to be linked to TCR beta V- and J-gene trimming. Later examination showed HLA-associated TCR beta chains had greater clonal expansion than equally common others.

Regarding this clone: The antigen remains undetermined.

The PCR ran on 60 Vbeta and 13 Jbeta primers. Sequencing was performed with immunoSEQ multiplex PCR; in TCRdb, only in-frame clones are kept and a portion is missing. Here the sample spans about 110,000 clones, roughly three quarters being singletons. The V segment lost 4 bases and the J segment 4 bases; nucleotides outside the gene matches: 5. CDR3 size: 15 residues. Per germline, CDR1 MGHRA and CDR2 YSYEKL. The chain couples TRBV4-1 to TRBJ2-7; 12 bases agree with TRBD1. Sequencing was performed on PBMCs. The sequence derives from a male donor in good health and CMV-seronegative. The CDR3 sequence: CASSPGQGARYEQYF. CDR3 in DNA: TGCGCCAGCAGCCCGGGACAGGGGGCGAGGTACGAGCAGTACTTC.